This entry features one T cell receptor beta chain sequence. Antigen: not known. This specimen belongs to a study of T cell repertoires in cytomegalovirus infection. Across the study: TCR beta signatures that were public indicated CMV infection and matching HLA type. Study findings and constraints: Predominance within the ex vivo response was attributable to HLA-C-restricted CMV-specific TCR beta clonotypes. CMV carriers having the relevant HLA were flagged by cumulative public TCR beta family frequency.

Germline CDR1 is LGHNA and CDR2 is YSLEER. CDR3 length equals 16 residues. The V and J ends lost 0 bases and 5 bases respectively, with 14 bases between them. In TCRdb, the reads were re-called with MiXCR into one record per CDR3 protein. This sample has some 920,000 distinct CDR3 sequences; roughly 30% occur once, and the top ten carry over 12%. The specimen comprised cultured CD8+ T cells from PBMCs, sampled from culture after CMV antigen stimulation. The rearrangement uses TRBV4-3 and TRBJ2-1; D not certain. The sequence came from a human donor in good health (CMV status not recorded). Some clones in this sample may be carry-over from other donors' samples. CDR3 in DNA: TGCGCCAGCAGCCAAGAATCCAGGTTTGGTAACAATGAGCAGTTCTTC. Translating it yields CASSQESRFGNNEQFF.